Detailed here is one T cell receptor (beta chain). What antigen it recognizes has not been identified. Base qualities were left out, and no much larger clone turns up one base away. High-throughput TCR beta sequencing profiled peripheral blood CD8+ and CD4+ T cells from healthy donors, Susac syndrome patients and multiple sclerosis patients. Healthy donors were included as age- and sex-matched controls. CD8+ TEMRA cells were enriched by FACS, while bulk CD8+ and CD4+ T cells were purified by magnetic negative isolation. Blood was drawn into EDTA tubes, processed within 24 hours, and PBMCs were isolated by density gradient centrifugation. PBMCs intended for TCR sequencing were cryopreserved in liquid nitrogen and were subsequently thawed in a 37 degrees C water bath. A purity of at least 90% was achieved for sorted or isolated CD4+, CD8+ and CD8+ TEMRA cells. This sample is part of a study of CD8 T cells in Susac syndrome (dated by TCRdb to about 2019). Concerning the study at large: The study used repertoire sequencing to test whether antigen drove CD8+ T cell activation and differentiation in Susac syndrome.

RNA was extracted with the RNeasy kit and roughly 0.45 to 1 ug was reverse transcribed using random hexamers. TCR beta CDR3 regions were amplified with the immunoSEQ multiplex PCR assay covering 54 Vbeta and 13 Jbeta segments. Bias from PCR amplification was corrected by using a synthetic template baseline for primer optimization and for computational correction. As for the original processing: Reads were assigned to V, D and J genes according to IMGT and analyzed in immunoSEQ Analyzer, with only productive sequences retained. Clonality was computed as one minus Shannon entropy normalized by log2 of the number of productive unique sequences. For each patient and control, public and private clones were evaluated among the 100 most prevalent clones. Clones were defined as Susac-specific if absent from the healthy and MS cohorts, from 1052 published viral clones and from other ImmuneACCESS disease sequences. The public reads were reanalyzed by TCRdb: fastp trimming at Q25, MiXCR alignment, in-frame beta chains only. Each entry merges the rows of one CDR3 protein and shows their most common DNA and genes. Clone size and V and J calls follow TCRdb, not the original study. For this sample the table gives about 190,000 distinct CDR3 sequences, of which 90% to 95% were detected only once. In total, the top ten clones hold around 0.1% of the sample.

V was cut back by 4 bases and J by 7 bases, leaving a gap of 14 bases between them. Measured from the cysteine to the phenylalanine, the CDR3 is 15 residues long. The CDR3 DNA has 45 bases and is translated from base 1. Points the paper makes about the study in general: The number of individuals in the TCR sequencing and HLA analysis was acknowledged as relatively small.

In this chain, TRBV12-3 or TRBV12-4 is recombined with TRBJ1-6, and TRBD1 may be the D gene, going by 5 matching bases. Specimen: CD4+ T cells from PBMCs. This clonotype was sampled from a human donor in good health. The DNA sequence is TGTGCCAGCAGTTCCCGCGCTGGGACCAATTCACCCCTCCACTTT. This yields the protein CASSSRAGTNSPLHF.